This T cell receptor (beta chain) was captured by sequencing in a study of blood T cells in healthy people across ages (dated by TCRdb to between 2015 and 2017). In the study overall: In model experiments, template switching captured about one uniquely barcoded TCR beta cDNA molecule for every two T cells. Age-related changes in TCR beta repertoire diversity were measured in the study by deep sequencing normalized with unique cDNA molecular identifiers. Donors were grouped into four age groups: young (average approximately 16 years), middle-aged (around 39), aged (around 60) and long-lived (approximately 82). To avoid experimental bias, donors of different ages were randomly spread across the sequencing lanes. For two donors (one aged 18 to 30 and one aged 80 or older), the study analyzed two additional independent replicas of 1 million unique cDNA reads from the same blood draw. Overall study results and their limits: Compared with the aged group, the long-lived group had more naive CD4+ T cells, fewer expanded clones and increased TCR diversity, suggesting age selection. As age increased, observed TCR beta diversity per million T cells dropped in a roughly linear way, and a significant reduction was already evident by age about 40. Estimates of total diversity from one million sequenced T cells were regarded as lower bounds and underestimates. Observed TCR beta diversity correlated strongly with the percentage of naive T cells measured by flow cytometry. Donor CMV infection status was unknown, potentially confounding age-related changes in expanded clonotypes. Bulk unsorted PBMC profiling prevented conclusive comparison of naive and antigen-experienced compartments.

Library prep was done by 5' RACE. Reads for this sample came from an Illumina HiSeq 2500. A second PCR of roughly 7 to 12 cycles was run with a J-beta primer mix and a sample-barcoded 5' primer. A unique molecular identifier was introduced onto each TCR beta cDNA molecule by a template-switch 5' adaptor carrying 12 random nucleotides. Each sample yielded at least 2.5 million CDR3-containing paired-end reads. First-strand cDNA was synthesized from all RNA with the Mint cDNA synthesis kit, primed by a TRBC-specific oligonucleotide. Following uracil-DNA glycosylase treatment, a first 18-cycle PCR with universal primers M1SS and BC2_uni_R was performed on all cDNA. From the authors' description of their analysis: Each sample was normalized by randomly selecting 1 million high-quality reads, each carrying a distinct molecular identifier. Reads with shared molecular identifiers were discarded instead of being binned into consensus sequences. MiTCR, set to a Q25 quality threshold and the strictest error-elimination algorithm, was used for CDR3 identification, clonotype clustering and error correction. A nonparametric unseen species model with Euler transformation was used to estimate lower-bound total TCR beta diversity. TCRdb reanalyzed the raw reads on its own, using fastp at Q25 for trimming and MiXCR for clone calling, and kept in-frame beta chains. Rows matching on CDR3 protein sequence are summarized as one entry with the most common DNA and genes. TCRdb's processing, not the authors', yielded these V and J calls. For this sample there are about 1.6 million distinct CDR3 sequences; 30% to 40% appear just once. Jointly, the top ten make up roughly 12% of the sample.

Of note for this clonotype: Its antigen has not been determined. The input lacks base qualities; no much larger clone sits a single base away.

Systemically healthy Caucasian individuals from Russia, some 36 in total and aged about 6 to 90 years, were included as donors. Approximately 11 milliliters of peripheral blood were drawn from each donor into EDTA-treated Vacutainer tubes. Ficoll-Paque density-gradient centrifugation was used to isolate PBMCs, with at least 7 million per sample. Total RNA was extracted from PBMCs with Trizol reagent, with at least 5.5 micrograms obtained per sample. For every donor, an aliquot of PBMCs went through flow cytometry to measure the percentages of naive CD45RAhigh/CD27high T cells. The sample was blood. The receptor was isolated from a woman aged 25 to 39 in good health.

The CDR3 corresponds to CAGARTVTSPLHF. The nucleotide sequence reads TGTGCCGGGGCTCGGACAGTAACTTCACCCCTCCACTTT. The chain couples TRBV30 to TRBJ1-6; TRBD1 might be the D gene, on 6 matching bases. From a lookup of the germline V gene (reference sequence), CDR1 and CDR2 are GTSNPN and SVGIG. The CDR3 numbers 13 residues from cysteine through phenylalanine. The read is trimmed to its CDR3 DNA, 39 bases read in frame from base 1. V and J are truncated by 8 bases and 9 bases respectively, leaving an intervening sequence of 17 bases.